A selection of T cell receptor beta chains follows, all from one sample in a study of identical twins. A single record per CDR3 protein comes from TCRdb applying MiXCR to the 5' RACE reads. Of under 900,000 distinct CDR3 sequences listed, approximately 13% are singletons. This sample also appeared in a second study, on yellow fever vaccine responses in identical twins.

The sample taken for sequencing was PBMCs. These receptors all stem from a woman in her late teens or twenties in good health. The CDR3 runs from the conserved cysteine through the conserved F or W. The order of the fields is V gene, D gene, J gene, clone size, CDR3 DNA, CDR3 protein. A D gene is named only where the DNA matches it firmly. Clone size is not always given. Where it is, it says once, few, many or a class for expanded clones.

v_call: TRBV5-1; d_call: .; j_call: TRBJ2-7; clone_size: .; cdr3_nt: TGCGCCAGCAGCTTGTTAGGGGGTGACTACGAGCAGTACTTC; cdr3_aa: CASSLLGGDYEQYF
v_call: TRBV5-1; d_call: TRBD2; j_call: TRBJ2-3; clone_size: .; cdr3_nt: TGCGCCAGCAATAAAGACGGGAGGGAGACAGATACGCAGTATTTT; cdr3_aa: CASNKDGRETDTQYF
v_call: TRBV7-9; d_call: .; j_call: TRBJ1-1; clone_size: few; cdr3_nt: TGTGCCAGCAGGGAACAGGGTGGAGTTCGAGCTGAAGCTTTCTTT; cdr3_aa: CASREQGGVRAEAFF
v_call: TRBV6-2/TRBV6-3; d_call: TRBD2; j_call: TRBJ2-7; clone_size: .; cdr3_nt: TGTGCCAGCTCAAGCCTAGGACTAGCGGGAGACAAGTACTTC; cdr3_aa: CASSSLGLAGDKYF
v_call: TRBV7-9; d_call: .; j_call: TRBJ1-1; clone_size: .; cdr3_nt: TGTGCCAGCTGCTTAGGGGGAACTGAAGCTTTCTTT; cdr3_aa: CASCLGGTEAFF
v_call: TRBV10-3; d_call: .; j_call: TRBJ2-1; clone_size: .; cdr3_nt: TGTGCCATCAGCGGGTCGGGGGCAAGAAACTACAATGAGCAGTTCTTC; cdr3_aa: CAISGSGARNYNEQFF
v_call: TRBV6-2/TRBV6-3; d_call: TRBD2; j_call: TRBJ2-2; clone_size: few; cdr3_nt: TGTGCCAGCAGTTACTCAGGGGCTGAGCGGGGGGGCCGAACCGGGGAGCTGTTTTTT; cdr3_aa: CASSYSGAERGGRTGELFF
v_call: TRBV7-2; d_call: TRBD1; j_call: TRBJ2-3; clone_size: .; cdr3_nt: TGTGCCATCAACGAGGGACAGGGAGAGACAGATACGCAGTATTTT; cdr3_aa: CAINEGQGETDTQYF
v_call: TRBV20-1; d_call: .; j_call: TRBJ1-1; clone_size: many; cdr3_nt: TGCAGTGCTAGAGAGGGAAGGACCTTGAACACTGAAGCTTTCTTT; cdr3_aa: CSAREGRTLNTEAFF
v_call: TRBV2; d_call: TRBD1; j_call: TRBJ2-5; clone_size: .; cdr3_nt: TGTGCCAGTGGACAGGGGACCTATAGTGTGGGCCAGTACTTC; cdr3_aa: CASGQGTYSVGQYF
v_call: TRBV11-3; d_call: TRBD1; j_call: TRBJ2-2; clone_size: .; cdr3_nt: TGTGCCAGCAGCACGGGACAGCCCGGGGAGCTGTTTTTT; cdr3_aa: CASSTGQPGELFF
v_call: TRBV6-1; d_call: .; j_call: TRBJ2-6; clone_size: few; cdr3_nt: TGTGCCAGACTACACCCCGACCCGAGCTCGTCTGGGGCCAACGTCCTGACTTTC; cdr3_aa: CARLHPDPSSSGANVLTF
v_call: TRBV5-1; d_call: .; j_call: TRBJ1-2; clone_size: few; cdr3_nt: TGCGCCAGCAGCCCGGAGACAGGCCCCTCATGGGGGTACACCTTC; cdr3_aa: CASSPETGPSWGYTF
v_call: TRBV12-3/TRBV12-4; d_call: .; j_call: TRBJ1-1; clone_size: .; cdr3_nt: TGTGCCAGCAGCGCACAGACTTTGAACACTGAAGCTTTCTTT; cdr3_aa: CASSAQTLNTEAFF
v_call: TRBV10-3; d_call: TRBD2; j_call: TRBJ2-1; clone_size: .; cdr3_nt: TGTGCCATATCTAGCGGGGGGGATGATGAGCAGTTCTTC; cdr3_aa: CAISSGGDDEQFF
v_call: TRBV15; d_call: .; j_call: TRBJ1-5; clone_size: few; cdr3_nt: TGTGCCACCAGCCAACCAACAGGCCCCCAGCATTTT; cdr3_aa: CATSQPTGPQHF
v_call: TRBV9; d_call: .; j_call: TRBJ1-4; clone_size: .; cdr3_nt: TGTGCCAGCAGCGGTCAAAATGAAAAACTGTTTTTT; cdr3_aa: CASSGQNEKLFF
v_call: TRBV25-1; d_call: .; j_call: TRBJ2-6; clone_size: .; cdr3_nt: TGTGCCAGCAGTCACAGGGTAGATGGGGCCAACGTCCTGACTTTC; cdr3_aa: CASSHRVDGANVLTF
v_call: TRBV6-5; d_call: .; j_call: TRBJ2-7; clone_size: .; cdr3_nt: TGTGCCAGCAGTTCATGGACCCCCTTTGGCTACGAGCAGTACTTC; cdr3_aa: CASSSWTPFGYEQYF
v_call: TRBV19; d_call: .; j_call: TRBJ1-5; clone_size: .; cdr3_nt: TGTGCCAGTAGTATAGCCGAAAATCAGCCCCAGCATTTT; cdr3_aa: CASSIAENQPQHF
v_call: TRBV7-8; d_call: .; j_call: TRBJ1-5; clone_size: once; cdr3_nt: TGTGCCAGCAGCTTAGCGGCCAGGGGATTGAATCAGCCCCAGCATTTT; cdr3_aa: CASSLAARGLNQPQHF
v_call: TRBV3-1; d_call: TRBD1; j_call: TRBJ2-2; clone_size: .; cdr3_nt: TGTGCCAGCAGCCAAGAGTTCGACAGGGGTTACACCGGGGAGCTGTTTTTT; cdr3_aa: CASSQEFDRGYTGELFF
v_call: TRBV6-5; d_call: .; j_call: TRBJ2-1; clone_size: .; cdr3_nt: TGTGCCAGCAGTTACTCGGGTAGCTTTCCAAAAACGGAGCAGTTCTTC; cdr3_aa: CASSYSGSFPKTEQFF
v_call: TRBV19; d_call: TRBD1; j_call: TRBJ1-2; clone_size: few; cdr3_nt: TGTGCCAGTAGTAGTAAGGCCAGGGGGACCTATGGCTACACCTTC; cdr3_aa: CASSSKARGTYGYTF
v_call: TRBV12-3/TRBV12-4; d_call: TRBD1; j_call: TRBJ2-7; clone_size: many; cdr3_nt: TGTGCCAGCAGCTCCAGGACAGGGAGTGAGCAGTACTTC; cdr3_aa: CASSSRTGSEQYF
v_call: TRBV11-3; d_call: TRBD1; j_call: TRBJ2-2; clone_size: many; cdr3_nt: TGTGCCAGCAGCGCGACAGGGGCCTCTTCCGGGGAGCTGTTTTTT; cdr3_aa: CASSATGASSGELFF